This is a list of T cell receptor beta chains from one sample in a study of blood T cell repertoires in COVID-19. Sequencing used immunoSEQ multiplex PCR; TCRdb keeps in-frame clones, though not all of them. Among roughly 400,000 clones listed, about 89% were seen once. Specimen: peripheral blood. Receptors originate from a woman in her sixties with COVID-19, enrolled during active disease. The CDR3 runs from the conserved cysteine through the conserved F or W. The D gene is left open where the match is weak. Size is stated for part of the rows, as once, few or many counts, or as a class when the clone is expanded.

>TRBJ1-1|.|14|.|TRBV5-5
CASSLQVTDTEAFF
TGTGCCAGCAGCTTGCAAGTTACGGACACTGAAGCTTTCTTT
>TRBJ1-1|.|14|.|TRBV18
CASSLQVGNTEAFF
TGTGCCAGCTCCCTACAGGTTGGGAACACTGAAGCTTTCTTT
>TRBJ2-7|TRBD1|15|.|TRBV5-1
CASSLVPGQSYEQYF
TGCGCCAGCAGCTTGGTTCCGGGACAGTCCTACGAGCAGTACTTC
>TRBJ1-1|.|12|.|TRBV12-3/TRBV12-4
CASGGGGERAFF
TGTGCCAGCGGTGGCGGGGGGGAACGAGCTTTCTTT
>TRBJ2-2|TRBD2|16|.|TRBV28
CASSLRGGAYTGELFF
TGTGCCAGCAGTTTACGCGGGGGGGCGTACACCGGGGAGCTGTTTTTT
>TRBJ2-3|.|14|.|TRBV19
CASSKLGGADTQYF
TGTGCCAGTAGCAAATTGGGGGGTGCGGATACGCAGTATTTT
>TRBJ1-4|.|15|.|TRBV4-1
CASSQGPREGEKLFF
TGCGCCAGCAGCCAAGGCCCACGGGAGGGTGAAAAACTGTTTTTT
>TRBJ2-5|.|15|.|TRBV2
CASSERLSGEETQYF
TGTGCCAGCAGTGAAAGGTTGAGCGGAGAAGAGACCCAGTACTTC
>TRBJ1-2|.|13|.|TRBV6-5
CASRTTDNYGYTF
TGTGCCAGCAGAACAACAGATAACTATGGCTACACCTTC
>TRBJ2-2|TRBD1|14|.|TRBV6-1
CASSLRTGAGELFF
TGTGCCAGCAGCCTACGGACAGGAGCCGGGGAGCTGTTTTTT
>TRBJ2-3|TRBD2|16|.|TRBV7-8
CASSWMLAGNTDTQYF
TGTGCCAGCAGCTGGATGCTAGCGGGGAACACAGATACGCAGTATTTT
>TRBJ1-1|.|15|.|TRBV11-2
CASSQNRAQGTEAFF
TGTGCCAGCAGCCAGAACAGGGCGCAGGGCACTGAAGCTTTCTTT
>TRBJ2-1|TRBD2|15|.|TRBV9
CASSVMAGGYNEQFF
TGTGCCAGCAGCGTAATGGCGGGGGGATACAATGAGCAGTTCTTC
>TRBJ1-2|.|12|.|TRBV3-1/TRBV3-2
CASSQQGNGYTF
TGTGCCAGCAGCCAACAGGGGAATGGCTACACCTTC
>TRBJ2-7|.|14|.|TRBV2
CASRADLQGSEQYF
TGTGCCAGCAGGGCCGACCTACAGGGTTCCGAGCAGTACTTC
>TRBJ2-5|TRBD2|16|.|TRBV4-1
CASSQAGGPKGETQYF
TGCGCCAGCAGCCAAGCGGGGGGTCCGAAGGGAGAGACCCAGTACTTC
>TRBJ2-1|TRBD2|15|.|TRBV2
CASSEIAGGINEQFF
TGTGCCAGCAGTGAGATAGCGGGGGGGATAAATGAGCAGTTCTTC
>TRBJ1-1|TRBD1|15|.|TRBV6-5
CASRPETGWTSEAFF
TGTGCCAGCAGACCTGAGACAGGGTGGACGTCTGAAGCTTTCTTT
>TRBJ2-7|TRBD1|15|.|TRBV7-7
CASSLEAQGAGEQYF
TGTGCTAGCAGCTTAGAGGCGCAGGGGGCTGGAGAGCAGTACTTC
>TRBJ1-2|TRBD1|18|few|TRBV4-1
CASSQDLGTGGAHYGYTF
TGCGCCAGCAGCCAAGATCTAGGGACAGGGGGCGCGCACTATGGCTACACCTTC
>TRBJ1-6|.|16|.|TRBV5-1
CASSLAIRGNNSPLHF
TGCGCCAGCAGCTTGGCGATAAGGGGCAATAATTCACCCCTCCACTTT
>TRBJ1-1|.|12|.|TRBV27
CASSSLGGGAFF
TGTGCCAGCAGTTCGCTGGGGGGTGGTGCTTTCTTT
>TRBJ1-1|.|14|once|TRBV18
CASSPQERDTEAFF
TGTGCCAGCTCACCGCAGGAGAGGGACACTGAAGCTTTCTTT
>TRBJ1-2|TRBD1|14|.|TRBV19
CASSRQGVSYGYTF
TGTGCCAGTAGTCGACAGGGCGTGAGCTATGGCTACACCTTC
>TRBJ1-1|TRBD1|15|.|TRBV2
CASSPSEAGGTEAFF
TGTGCCAGCAGTCCGTCCGAAGCAGGGGGCACTGAAGCTTTCTTT
>TRBJ2-7|TRBD2|15|few|TRBV9
CASSVAASGAYEQYF
TGTGCCAGCAGCGTAGCGGCTAGCGGGGCCTACGAGCAGTACTTC
>TRBJ1-1|.|14|.|TRBV19
CASRSNYMNTEAFF
TGTGCCAGTAGATCGAACTACATGAACACTGAAGCTTTCTTT
>TRBJ2-7|TRBD2|14|.|TRBV7-9
CASSPGLAGGEQYF
TGTGCCAGCAGCCCGGGACTAGCGGGGGGGGAGCAGTACTTC
>TRBJ1-1|.|12|once|TRBV6-5
CAGVRLNTEAFF
TGTGCCGGTGTGAGGTTGAACACTGAAGCTTTCTTT
>TRBJ2-1|.|15|.|TRBV28
CASSFSWGESNEQFF
TGTGCCAGCAGCTTCTCGTGGGGCGAGAGCAATGAGCAGTTCTTC
>TRBJ2-2|TRBD2|14|.|TRBV7-3
CASSLPGGTGELFF
TGTGCCAGCAGCCTACCGGGGGGAACCGGGGAGCTGTTTTTT
>TRBJ2-7|TRBD1|17|.|TRBV2
CASSGKRTGPLTYEQYF
TGTGCCAGCAGTGGTAAGAGGACAGGACCGTTAACCTACGAGCAGTACTTC
>TRBJ1-3|.|13|.|TRBV6-6
CASSYSQGNTIYF
TGTGCCAGCAGTTACTCGCAGGGAAACACCATATATTTT
>TRBJ1-1|.|15|.|TRBV19
CASSNPQGGPTEAFF
TGTGCCAGTAGTAACCCACAGGGTGGTCCCACTGAAGCTTTCTTT
>TRBJ1-5|TRBD1|14|few|TRBV10-1
CASTPTGWDQPQHF
TGCGCCAGCACTCCGACAGGGTGGGATCAGCCCCAGCATTTT
>TRBJ1-6|TRBD1|18|.|TRBV27
CASSTKGAGGSANSPLHF
TGTGCCAGCAGTACAAAGGGAGCAGGGGGCTCGGCTAATTCACCCCTCCACTTT
>TRBJ2-1|TRBD2|19|.|TRBV5-1
CASSFEAGVPYGSYNEQFF
TGCGCCAGCAGCTTCGAAGCGGGGGTTCCCTACGGCTCCTACAATGAGCAGTTCTTC
>TRBJ1-5|.|15|few|TRBV14
CASRPWTDSNQPQHF
TGTGCCAGCAGACCTTGGACAGATAGCAATCAGCCCCAGCATTTT
>TRBJ2-1|TRBD2|15|.|TRBV19
CASSISSGGALTQFF
TGTGCCAGTAGTATATCGAGCGGGGGGGCTCTAACGCAGTTCTTC
>TRBJ2-3|.|16|few|TRBV2
CASSDVIQGSTDTQYF
TGTGCCAGCAGTGATGTGATACAGGGCTCCACAGATACGCAGTATTTT
>TRBJ1-5|TRBD1|15|once|TRBV6-5
CASSEGQGSWQPQHF
TGTGCCAGCAGCGAGGGACAGGGCTCCTGGCAGCCCCAGCATTTT
>TRBJ2-2|.|15|.|TRBV18
CASSPRRFGGGELFF
TGTGCCAGCTCACCACGAAGGTTCGGAGGAGGGGAGCTGTTTTTT
>TRBJ2-7|TRBD1|14|.|TRBV19
CASSARTGKYEQYF
TGTGCCAGTAGTGCTCGGACAGGGAAATACGAGCAGTACTTC
>TRBJ1-4|TRBD1|13|.|TRBV6-5
CASRNRGNEKLFF
TGTGCCAGCAGAAACAGGGGGAACGAAAAACTGTTTTTT
>TRBJ1-5|.|13|.|TRBV7-7
CASSLALGQPQHF
TGTGCTAGCAGCTTAGCGCTGGGCCAGCCCCAGCATTTT
>TRBJ2-2|.|13|.|TRBV28
CASRNRVTGELFF
TGTGCCAGCAGGAACAGGGTCACCGGGGAGCTGTTTTTT
>TRBJ2-4|.|13|.|TRBV11-2
CASSLTREVIQYF
TGTGCCAGCAGCTTAACTAGGGAGGTCATTCAGTACTTC
>TRBJ2-3|TRBD1|15|.|TRBV18
CASSPNRGQTDTQYF
TGTGCCAGCTCACCAAACAGGGGGCAGACAGATACGCAGTATTTT
>TRBJ1-2|TRBD1|14|.|TRBV5-1
CASSPPGQGSGYTF
TGCGCCAGCAGCCCACCGGGACAGGGATCTGGCTACACCTTC
>TRBJ1-2|.|16|.|TRBV3-1/TRBV3-2
CASSLSGSALNYGYTF
TGTGCCAGCAGCCTGTCGGGTTCAGCCCTTAACTATGGCTACACCTTC
>TRBJ2-7|TRBD1|14|.|TRBV12-5
CASGRGQGGYEQYF
TGTGCTAGTGGTCGGGGACAGGGAGGCTACGAGCAGTACTTC
>TRBJ2-3|.|15|once|TRBV6-4
CASSDWGGPTDTQYF
TGTGCCAGCAGTGATTGGGGGGGGCCAACAGATACGCAGTATTTT
>TRBJ2-1|.|13|once|TRBV28
CASSFSENNEQFF
TGTGCCAGCAGTTTCTCGGAGAACAATGAGCAGTTCTTC
>TRBJ2-1|TRBD2|12|.|TRBV6-5
CASKSGVYEQFF
TGTGCCAGCAAAAGCGGGGTCTATGAGCAGTTCTTC
>TRBJ1-1|TRBD1|13|.|TRBV10-3
CAIRGQENTEAFF
TGTGCCATCAGGGGACAGGAGAACACTGAAGCTTTCTTT
>TRBJ1-1|.|14|.|TRBV5-1
CASSLLQGDTEAFF
TGCGCCAGCAGCTTGTTACAGGGAGACACTGAAGCTTTCTTT
>TRBJ2-2|TRBD1|15|.|TRBV11-1
CASRLDRGQYGELFF
TGTGCCAGCAGATTAGACAGGGGGCAGTACGGGGAGCTGTTTTTT
>TRBJ2-7|.|16|few|TRBV4-1
CASSQDWGAGHYEQYF
TGCGCCAGCAGCCAAGATTGGGGCGCCGGCCACTACGAGCAGTACTTC
>TRBJ2-2|TRBD2|15|.|TRBV24-1
CATSHWEGSTGELFF
TGTGCCACCAGTCATTGGGAGGGGAGCACCGGGGAGCTGTTTTTT
>TRBJ1-2|.|17|.|TRBV3-1/TRBV3-2
CASSQDRRGANGYGYTF
TGTGCCAGCAGCCAAGATCGTCGGGGGGCTAACGGCTATGGCTACACCTTC